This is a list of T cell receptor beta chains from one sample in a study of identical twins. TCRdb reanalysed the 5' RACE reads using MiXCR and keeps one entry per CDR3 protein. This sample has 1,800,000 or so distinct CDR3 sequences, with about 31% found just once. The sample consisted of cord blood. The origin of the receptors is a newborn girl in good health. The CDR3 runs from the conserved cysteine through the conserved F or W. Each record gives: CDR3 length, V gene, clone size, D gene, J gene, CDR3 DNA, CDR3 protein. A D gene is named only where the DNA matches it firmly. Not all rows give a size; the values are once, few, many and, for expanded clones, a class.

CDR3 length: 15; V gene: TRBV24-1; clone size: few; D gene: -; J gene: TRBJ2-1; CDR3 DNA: TGTGCCACCAGTGATTTGGGCAGGACCTACAATGAGCAGTTCTTC; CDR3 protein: CATSDLGRTYNEQFF
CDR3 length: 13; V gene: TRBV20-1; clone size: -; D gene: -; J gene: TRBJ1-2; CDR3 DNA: TGCAGTGCGCTCCCCGGACAGCTCTATGGCTACACCTTC; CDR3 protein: CSALPGQLYGYTF
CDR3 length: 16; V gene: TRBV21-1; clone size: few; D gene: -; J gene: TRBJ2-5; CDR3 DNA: TGTGCCAGCAGCAAATCTGATAGCGGGTACCAAGAGACCCAGTACTTC; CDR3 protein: CASSKSDSGYQETQYF
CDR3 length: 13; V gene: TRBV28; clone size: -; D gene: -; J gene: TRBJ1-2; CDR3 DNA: TGTGCCAGCAGTTTAGGCGCAGGACGTGGCTACACCTTC; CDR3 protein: CASSLGAGRGYTF
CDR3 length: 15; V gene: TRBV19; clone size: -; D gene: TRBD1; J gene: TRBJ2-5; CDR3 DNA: TGTGCCAGTAGCCGCTCTACAGGGGGCGAAGAGACCCAGTACTTC; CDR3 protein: CASSRSTGGEETQYF
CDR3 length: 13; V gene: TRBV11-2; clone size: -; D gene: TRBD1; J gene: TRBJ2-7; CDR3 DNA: TGTGCCAGCAGCTTCGGGACAGGGTTCGAGCAGTACTTC; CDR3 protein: CASSFGTGFEQYF
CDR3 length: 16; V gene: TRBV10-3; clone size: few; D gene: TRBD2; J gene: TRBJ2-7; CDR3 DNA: TGTGCCATCAGGACCGCACTAGCGGCGTACCGATACGAGCAGTACTTC; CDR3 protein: CAIRTALAAYRYEQYF
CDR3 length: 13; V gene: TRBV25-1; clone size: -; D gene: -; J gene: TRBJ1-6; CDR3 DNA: TGTGCCAGCAGTGAATCGGAGAATTCACCCCTCCACTTT; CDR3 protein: CASSESENSPLHF
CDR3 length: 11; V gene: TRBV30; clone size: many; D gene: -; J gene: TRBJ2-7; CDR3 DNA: TGTGCCTGGAGTCCAGGCTACGAGCAGTACTTC; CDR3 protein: CAWSPGYEQYF
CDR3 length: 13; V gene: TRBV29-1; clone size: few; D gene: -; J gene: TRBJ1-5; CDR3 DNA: TGCAGCGTTGATTCGGGGGGCGGGCAGCCCCAGCATTTT; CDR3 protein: CSVDSGGGQPQHF
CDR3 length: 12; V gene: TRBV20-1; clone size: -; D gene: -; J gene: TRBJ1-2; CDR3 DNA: TGCAGTGCTAGAGATGAGGGGTATGGCTACACCTTC; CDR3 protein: CSARDEGYGYTF
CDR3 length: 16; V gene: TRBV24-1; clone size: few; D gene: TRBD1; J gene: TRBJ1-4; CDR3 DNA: TGTGCCACCAGCGCGGGGATCAGGACAGGGGAGGAAAAACTGTTTTTT; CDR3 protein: CATSAGIRTGEEKLFF
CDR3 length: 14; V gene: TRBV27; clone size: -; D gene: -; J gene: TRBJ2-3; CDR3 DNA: TGTGCCAGCAGCCGAACTTTCGTTCGCGGTAGTCAGTATTTT; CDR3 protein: CASSRTFVRGSQYF
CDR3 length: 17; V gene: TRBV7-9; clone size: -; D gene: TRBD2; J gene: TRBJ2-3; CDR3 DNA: TGTGCCAGCAGCCCACAAAGCGGACTAGCGGGAGTAGATACGCAGTATTTT; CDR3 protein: CASSPQSGLAGVDTQYF
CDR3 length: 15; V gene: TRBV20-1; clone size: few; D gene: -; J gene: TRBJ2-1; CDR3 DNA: TGCAGTGCTAGAGGACTCACCACCTCCTACAATGAGCAGTTCTTC; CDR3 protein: CSARGLTTSYNEQFF
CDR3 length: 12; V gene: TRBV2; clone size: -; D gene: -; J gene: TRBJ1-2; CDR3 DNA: TGTGCCAGCAAACCGACCATCTATGGCTACACCTTC; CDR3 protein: CASKPTIYGYTF
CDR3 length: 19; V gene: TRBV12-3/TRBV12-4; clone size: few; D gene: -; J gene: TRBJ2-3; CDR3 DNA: TGTGCCAGCAGTCCGACCCACCCCCTGTGGGCAATCAACACAGATACGCAGTATTTT; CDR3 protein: CASSPTHPLWAINTDTQYF
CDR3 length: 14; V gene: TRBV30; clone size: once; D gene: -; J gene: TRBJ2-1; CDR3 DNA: TGTGCCTGGAGTTCCTTCGGCACCTACAATGAGCAGTTCTTC; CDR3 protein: CAWSSFGTYNEQFF
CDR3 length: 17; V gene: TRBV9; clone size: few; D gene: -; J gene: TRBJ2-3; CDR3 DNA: TGTGCCAGCAGCGTAGGGTTGGGCAGTCTCGGCACAGATACGCAGTATTTT; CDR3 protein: CASSVGLGSLGTDTQYF
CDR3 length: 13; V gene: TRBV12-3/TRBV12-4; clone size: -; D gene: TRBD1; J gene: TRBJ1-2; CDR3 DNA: TGTGCCAGCAGCGCGACAGGGTTGCATGGCTACACCTTC; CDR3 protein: CASSATGLHGYTF
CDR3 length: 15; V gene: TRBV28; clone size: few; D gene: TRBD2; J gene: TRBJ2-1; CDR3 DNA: TGTGCCAGCACCATGCGGACTAGCGGCTACAATGAGCAGTTCTTC; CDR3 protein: CASTMRTSGYNEQFF
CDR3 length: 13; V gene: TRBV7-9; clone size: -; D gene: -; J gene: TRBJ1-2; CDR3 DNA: TGTGCCAGCAGCTTAGGACAGGCTCGAGGCTACACCTTC; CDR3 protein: CASSLGQARGYTF
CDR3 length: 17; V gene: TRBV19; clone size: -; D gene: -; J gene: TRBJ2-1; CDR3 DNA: TGTGCCAGTAGGGCCCTTACAGGGAGGTTGACCTACAATGAGCAGTTCTTC; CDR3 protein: CASRALTGRLTYNEQFF
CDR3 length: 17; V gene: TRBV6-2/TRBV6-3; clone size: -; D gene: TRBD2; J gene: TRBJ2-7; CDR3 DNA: TGTGCCAGCAGTTACTCGTCGGGAGGGGGGGTGTACAATGAGCAGTACTTC; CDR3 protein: CASSYSSGGGVYNEQYF
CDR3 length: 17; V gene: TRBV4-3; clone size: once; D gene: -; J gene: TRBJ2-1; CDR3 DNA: TGCGCCAGCAGCCAAGAGGGTGGGATTAGCTCCTACAATGAGCAGTTCTTC; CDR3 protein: CASSQEGGISSYNEQFF
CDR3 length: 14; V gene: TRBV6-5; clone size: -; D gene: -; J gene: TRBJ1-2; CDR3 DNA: TGTGCCAGCAGTTACTCCGAGGATCACCATGGCTACACCTTC; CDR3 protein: CASSYSEDHHGYTF
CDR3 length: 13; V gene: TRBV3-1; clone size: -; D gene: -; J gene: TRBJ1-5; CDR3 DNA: TGTGCCAGCAGCCAGACAGAAGGGGAGCCCCAGCATTTT; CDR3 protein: CASSQTEGEPQHF
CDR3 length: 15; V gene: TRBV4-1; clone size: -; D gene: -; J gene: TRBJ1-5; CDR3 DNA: TGCGCCAGCAGCCGAAGATCGACAGGCAATCAGCCCCAGCATTTT; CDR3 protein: CASSRRSTGNQPQHF
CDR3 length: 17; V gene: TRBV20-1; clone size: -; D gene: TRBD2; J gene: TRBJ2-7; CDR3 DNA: TGCAGTGCTAGAGACACTAGCGGGGGGGCTGTGTACAATGAGCAGTACTTC; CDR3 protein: CSARDTSGGAVYNEQYF
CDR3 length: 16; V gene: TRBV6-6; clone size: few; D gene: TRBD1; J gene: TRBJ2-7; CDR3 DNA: TGTGCCAGCAGTTACACCTGGACAGGCATAACCTACGAGCAGTACTTC; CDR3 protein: CASSYTWTGITYEQYF
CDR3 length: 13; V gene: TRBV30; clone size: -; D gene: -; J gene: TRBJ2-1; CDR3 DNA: TGTGCCTGGAGTGTTGGACGGGGAAATGAGCAGTTCTTC; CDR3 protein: CAWSVGRGNEQFF
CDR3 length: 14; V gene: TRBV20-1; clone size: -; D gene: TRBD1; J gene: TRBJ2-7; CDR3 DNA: TGCAGTGCTAGACCGGGACAGGTACCCTACGAGCAGTACTTC; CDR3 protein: CSARPGQVPYEQYF
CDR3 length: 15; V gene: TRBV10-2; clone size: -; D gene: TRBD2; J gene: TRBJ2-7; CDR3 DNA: TGCGCCAGCAGTGCCTCAGCGGGAGGTCCCAATGAGCAGTACTTC; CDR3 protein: CASSASAGGPNEQYF